This T cell receptor beta chain was profiled in a study of identical twins. CDR3 length: 14 amino acids. V dropped 5 bases and J dropped 4 bases, with 14 bases sitting between them. It was template switching that added a universal primer site, and there were unique molecular identifiers on the cDNA. TCRdb re-derived calls from the 5' RACE reads in MiXCR, one entry per CDR3 protein. Among around 490,000 distinct CDR3 sequences, roughly 13% were seen once, and the ten largest hold 0.98%. A few counts support this clonotype. This sample also appeared in a second study, on yellow fever vaccine responses in identical twins.

The chain recombines TRBV12-3 or TRBV12-4 with TRBJ1-1, with a weak D call TRBD1 (6 bases). The receptor comes from a young woman in good health. The sample taken for sequencing was CD4+ T cells sorted from blood. The CDR3 DNA reads as TGTGCCAGCAGTCCCAGGGAGGGGGGCACTGAAGCTTTCTTT. As protein: CASSPREGGTEAFF.